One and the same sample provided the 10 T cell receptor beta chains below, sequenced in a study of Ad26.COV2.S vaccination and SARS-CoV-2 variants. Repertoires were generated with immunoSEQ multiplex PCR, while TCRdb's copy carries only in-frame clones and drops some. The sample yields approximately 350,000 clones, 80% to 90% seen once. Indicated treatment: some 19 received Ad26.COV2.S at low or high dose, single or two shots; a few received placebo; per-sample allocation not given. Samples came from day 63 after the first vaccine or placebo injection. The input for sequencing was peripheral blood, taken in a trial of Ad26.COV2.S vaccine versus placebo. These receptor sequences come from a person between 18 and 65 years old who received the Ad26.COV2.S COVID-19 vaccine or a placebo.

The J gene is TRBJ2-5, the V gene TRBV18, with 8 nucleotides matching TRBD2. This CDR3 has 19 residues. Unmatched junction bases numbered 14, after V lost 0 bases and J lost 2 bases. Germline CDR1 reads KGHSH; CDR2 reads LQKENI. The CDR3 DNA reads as TGTGCCAGCTCACCACCCCTTCGAAGGGGAGCGGGGGAACAAGAGACCCAGTACTTC. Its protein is CASSPPLRRGAGEQETQYF.

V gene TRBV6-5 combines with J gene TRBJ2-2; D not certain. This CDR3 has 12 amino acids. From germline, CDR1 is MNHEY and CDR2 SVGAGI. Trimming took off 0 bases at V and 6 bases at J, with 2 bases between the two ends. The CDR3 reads CASSYSPGELFF. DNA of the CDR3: TGTGCCAGCAGTTACTCACCCGGGGAGCTGTTTTTT.

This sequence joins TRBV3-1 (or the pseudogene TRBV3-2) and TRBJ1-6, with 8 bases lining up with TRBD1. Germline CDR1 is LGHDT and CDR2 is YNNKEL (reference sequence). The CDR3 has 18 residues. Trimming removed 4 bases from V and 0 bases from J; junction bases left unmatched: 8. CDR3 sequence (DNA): TGTGCCAGCAGCCCGGGACAGGCTCTCAGCTCCTATAATTCACCCCTCCACTTT. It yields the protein CASSPGQALSSYNSPLHF.

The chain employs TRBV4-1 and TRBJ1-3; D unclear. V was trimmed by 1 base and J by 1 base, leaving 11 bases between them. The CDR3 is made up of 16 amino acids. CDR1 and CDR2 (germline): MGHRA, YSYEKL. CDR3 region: CASSQASRPSGNTIYF. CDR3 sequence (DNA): TGCGCCAGCAGCCAAGCGTCGCGGCCTTCTGGAAACACCATATATTTT.

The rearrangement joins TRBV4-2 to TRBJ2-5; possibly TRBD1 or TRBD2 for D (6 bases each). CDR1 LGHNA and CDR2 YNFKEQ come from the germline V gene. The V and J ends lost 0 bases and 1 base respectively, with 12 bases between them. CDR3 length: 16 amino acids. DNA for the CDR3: TGTGCCAGCAGCCAAGATGTGACGGGGGCCCAAGAGACCCAGTACTTC. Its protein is CASSQDVTGAQETQYF.

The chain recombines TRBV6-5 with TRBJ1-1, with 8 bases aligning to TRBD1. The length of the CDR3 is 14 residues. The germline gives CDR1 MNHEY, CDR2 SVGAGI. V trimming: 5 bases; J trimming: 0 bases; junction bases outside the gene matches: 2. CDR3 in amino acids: CASSQQGVNTEAFF. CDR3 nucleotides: TGTGCCAGCAGTCAACAGGGGGTGAACACTGAAGCTTTCTTT.

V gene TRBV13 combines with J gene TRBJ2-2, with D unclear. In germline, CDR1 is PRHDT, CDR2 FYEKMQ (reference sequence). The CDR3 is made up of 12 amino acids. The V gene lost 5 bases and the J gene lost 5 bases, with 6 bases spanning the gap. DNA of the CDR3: TGTGCCAGCAGCCTTGAAACCGGGGAGCTGTTTTTT. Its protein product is CASSLETGELFF.

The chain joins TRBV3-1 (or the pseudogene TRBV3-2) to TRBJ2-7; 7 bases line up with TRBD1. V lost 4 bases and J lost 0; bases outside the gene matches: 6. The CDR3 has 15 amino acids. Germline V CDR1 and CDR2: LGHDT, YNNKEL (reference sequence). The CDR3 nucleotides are TGTGCCAGCAGCCGACAGGGCCCCATCTCCTACGAGCAGTACTTC. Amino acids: CASSRQGPISYEQYF.

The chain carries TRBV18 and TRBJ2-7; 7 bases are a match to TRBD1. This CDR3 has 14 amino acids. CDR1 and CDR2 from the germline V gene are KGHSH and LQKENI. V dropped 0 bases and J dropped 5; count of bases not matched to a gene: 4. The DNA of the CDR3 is TGTGCCAGCTCACCACCACCGGGACAGAACGAGCAGTACTTC. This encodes CASSPPPGQNEQYF. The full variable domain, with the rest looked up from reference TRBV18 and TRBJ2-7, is NAGVMQNPRHLVRRRGQEARLRCSPMKGHSHVYWYRQLPEEGLKFMVYLQKENIIDESGMPKERFSAEFPKEGPSILRIQQVVRGDSAAYFCASSPPPGQNEQYFGPGTRLTVT.

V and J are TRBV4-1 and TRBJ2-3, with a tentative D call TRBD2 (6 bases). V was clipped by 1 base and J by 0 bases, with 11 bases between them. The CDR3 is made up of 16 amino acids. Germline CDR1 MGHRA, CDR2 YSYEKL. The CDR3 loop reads CASSQGLASSTDTQYF. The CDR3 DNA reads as TGCGCCAGCAGCCAAGGGCTAGCGAGTAGCACAGATACGCAGTATTTT.